The 32 T cell receptor beta chains listed next were all sequenced from one sample in a study of identifying expanded T cells in peripheral blood. TCRdb's copy holds only in-frame clones and misses some; the assay was immunoSEQ multiplex PCR. The data contain over 90,000 clones, approximately 88% of them seen just once; the ten biggest clones take up roughly 13%. Sequences were obtained from blood. Every receptor here comes from a person aged 18 to 70 in good health.

V is TRBV6-5 and J is TRBJ2-7, with D maybe TRBD2 (5 bases). Germline V gene sequence: CDR1 MNHEY, CDR2 SVGAGI. CDR3 length equals 14 residues. Deletions cut 5 bases from V and 6 bases from J, with 17 bases between. CDR3 protein: CASSPFRGELEQYF. In DNA, the CDR3 is TGTGCCAGCAGTCCCTTTCGTGGGGAGCTCGAGCAGTACTTC.

The CDR3 reads CAWTFRDRRNNEQFF. The CDR3 DNA reads as TGTGCCTGGACCTTCCGGGACAGGAGAAACAATGAGCAGTTCTTC. The gene calls are TRBV30 and TRBJ2-1; 8 bases align to TRBD1. Per germline, CDR1 GTSNPN and CDR2 SVGIG (reference sequence). Unmatched junction bases numbered 10, after V lost 4 bases and J lost 5 bases. The length of the CDR3 is 15 residues.

The chain recombines TRBV27 with TRBJ2-2; 13 bases are a match to TRBD2. Trimming at V came to 5 bases and at J to 7 bases, leaving 7 bases not matched to a gene. The length of the CDR3 is 16 residues. From germline, CDR1 is MNHEY and CDR2 SMNVEV (reference sequence). The CDR3 bases are TGTGCCAGCAGTCCCGGGACTAGCGGGAAGGTCGGGGAGCTGTTTTTT. Protein: CASSPGTSGKVGELFF.

The V gene is TRBV28, the J gene TRBJ1-2; 9 nucleotides line up with TRBD1. V lost 5 bases and J lost 5; bases outside the gene matches: 15. CDR1 is MDHEN, CDR2 SYDVKM, per germline. The CDR3 is 17 amino acids. This CDR3 is CASSTPGQGNLPYGYTF. In DNA form, the CDR3 reads TGTGCCAGCAGTACCCCGGGACAGGGCAACCTCCCATATGGCTACACCTTC.

The chain has TRBV19 and TRBJ2-3; the match to TRBD1 covers 9 bases. CDR1 is LNHDA, CDR2 SQIVND, per germline (reference sequence). The length of the CDR3 is 17 residues. The J segment lost 2 bases and the V segment lost 7 bases, leaving 13 bases of the junction unmatched. In nucleotides, the CDR3 is TGTGCCAGTACCCTCCGTGGGACAGGGATTATCACAGATACGCAGTATTTT. This codes for CASTLRGTGIITDTQYF.

The chain combines TRBV19 with TRBJ2-7, with 13 bases lining up with TRBD2. Germline CDR1 reads LNHDA; CDR2 reads SQIVND (reference sequence). CDR3 length: 16 amino acids. J gave up 3 bases and V 5 bases, and 7 bases lay outside the gene matches. CDR3 nucleotides: TGTGCCAGTAGTCCCCGGACTAGCGGGAGATTCTACGAGCAGTACTTC. The encoded protein is CASSPRTSGRFYEQYF.

V gene TRBV6-6 combines with J gene TRBJ1-1; D not resolved. The CDR3 spans 13 residues. The ends were cut back, 4 bases at V and 10 bases at J, with 16 bases in the middle. Germline loops: CDR1 MNHNY, CDR2 SVGAGI (reference sequence). CDR3 in DNA: TGTGCCAGCAGTTTAGGACCAGAGAATCTAGCTTTCTTT. This gives the protein CASSLGPENLAFF.

This chain joins TRBV19 and TRBJ1-1; TRBD1 agrees at 8 bases. Germline CDR1 reads LNHDA; CDR2 reads SQIVND (reference sequence). CDR3 length: 14 amino acids. V lost 6 bases, J lost 3 bases, and 6 bases stayed unmatched. CDR3 region: CASSKQGGDTEAFF. The CDR3 DNA reads TGTGCCAGTAGCAAACAGGGGGGAGACACTGAAGCTTTCTTT.

The V call is TRBV11-2, the J call TRBJ2-7, with D uncertain. This CDR3 is built from 14 residues. V dropped 7 bases and J dropped 5 bases, with 18 bases sitting between them. Germline lookup yields CDR1 SGHAT and CDR2 FQNNGV. The CDR3 sequence: CASTVGVSFDEQYF. The CDR3 DNA sequence: TGTGCCAGCACCGTCGGAGTATCATTTGACGAGCAGTACTTC.

The chain links TRBV5-1 to TRBJ2-7; no clear D. V was cut by 1 base and J by 2 bases, with 10 bases left in between. CDR1 SGHRS and CDR2 YFSETQ come from the germline V gene. CDR3 length equals 14 residues. CDR3 sequence: CASSLLVSTYEQYF. The CDR3 DNA is TGCGCCAGCAGCTTGTTGGTCTCCACCTACGAGCAGTACTTC.

The genes are TRBV12-1 and TRBJ1-2. TRBV12-1 is noted as a pseudogene. The CDR3 is 10 amino acids. CDR3: CASSSEGYTF. The DNA of the CDR3 is TGTGCCAGCAGCTCCGAGGGCTACACCTTC.

V usage is TRBV18 and J usage is TRBJ1-3; D is unresolved. In germline, CDR1 is KGHSH, CDR2 LQKENI. The V end lost 2 bases, the J end lost 0 bases, and 11 bases lay between the germline ends. CDR3 length: 16 residues. The CDR3, as DNA: TGTGCCAGCTCACCAACAGTAGGGAGCTCTGGAAACACCATATATTTT. Amino acids: CASSPTVGSSGNTIYF.

The genes are TRBV5-1 and TRBJ2-7; tentative D call: TRBD2 (6 bases). Per germline, CDR1 SGHRS and CDR2 YFSETQ. The CDR3 runs to 15 residues. Trimming left V 4 bases short and J 2 bases short, with 16 bases between. DNA for the CDR3: TGCGCCAGCAGCCAGACCGGGACTGCCCCCTACGAGCAGTACTTC. The encoded protein is CASSQTGTAPYEQYF. The full variable domain, its missing parts supplied by reference TRBV5-1 and TRBJ2-7, is KAGVTQTPRYLIKTRGQQVTLSCSPISGHRSVSWYQQTPGQGLQFLFEYFSETQRNKGNFPGRFSGRQFSNSRSEMNVSTLELGDSALYLCASSQTGTAPYEQYFGPGTRLTVT.

The rearrangement uses TRBV28 and TRBJ2-5, with D hard to call. The germline V and J ends were trimmed by 7 bases and 1 base, with 13 bases remaining between them. Per the germline V gene, CDR1 is MDHEN and CDR2 is SYDVKM. The CDR3 extends over 14 amino acids. The CDR3 loop reads CASTQLATQETQYF. CDR3 coding DNA: TGTGCCAGCACTCAACTCGCTACCCAAGAGACCCAGTACTTC.

V and J are TRBV28 and TRBJ1-4; D call uncertain. The V gene lost 6 bases and the J gene lost 2 bases, with 13 bases spanning the gap. CDR3 length: 15 residues. Germline CDR1 MDHEN, CDR2 SYDVKM. CDR3 region: CASSAALGTNEKLFF. CDR3 coding DNA: TGTGCCAGCAGCGCGGCGCTGGGGACTAATGAAAAACTGTTTTTT.

This clone has more than one count but fewer than ten. The chain recombines TRBV15 with TRBJ1-5; D uncertain. In germline, CDR1 is LNHNV, CDR2 YYDKDF (reference sequence). There are 14 residues in the CDR3. V dropped 8 bases and J dropped 0 bases, with 11 bases sitting between them. Written as DNA, the CDR3 is TGTGCCACCGGCAATGGAGGTAGCAATCAGCCCCAGCATTTT. Its protein product is CATGNGGSNQPQHF.

In this sample, this clone is medium-sized. This chain's CDR3 is CASSELGGDGYTF. As DNA, the CDR3 is TGTGCCAGCAGTGAATTGGGAGGTGATGGCTACACCTTC. V and J are TRBV25-1 and TRBJ1-2; D is unclear. The CDR3 runs 13 residues. V lost 1 base, J lost 6 bases, and 9 bases lay in between. The V gene's germline CDR1 is MGHDK and CDR2 SYGVNS.

The gene calls are TRBV10-3 and TRBJ1-1, with a weak D call TRBD1 (6 bases). Germline CDR1 reads ENHRY; CDR2 reads SYGVKD. This CDR3 has 15 amino acids. Trimming pared 4 bases from V and 1 base from J, leaving 13 bases between. Written as DNA, the CDR3 is TGTGCCATCAGTGCCCCCCCACAGGGGAACACTGAAGCTTTCTTT. Amino acids: CAISAPPQGNTEAFF.

V usage is TRBV13 and J usage is TRBJ1-1, with 7 bases lining up with TRBD1. J was trimmed by 11 bases and V by 6 bases; bases with no gene match: 15. In germline, CDR1 is PRHDT, CDR2 FYEKMQ (reference sequence). This CDR3 region has 14 residues. DNA for the CDR3: TGTGCCAGCAGGGACCGGGACAGCCACGCGAGGGCTTTCTTT. Translation gives CASRDRDSHARAFF.

J is TRBJ2-7 and V is TRBV9; D ambiguous. The germline CDR1 and CDR2 sequences are SGDLS and YYNGEE. The CDR3 length is 14 residues. V dropped 0 bases and J dropped 3 bases, with 10 bases sitting between them. The CDR3 sequence is CASSVEWTDYEQYF. The CDR3 DNA reads TGTGCCAGCAGCGTAGAATGGACCGACTACGAGCAGTACTTC.

The chain couples TRBV4-1 to TRBJ2-1; 7 nucleotides align to TRBD2. Trimming took 4 bases from V and 6 from J; bases not matched to a gene: 9. This CDR3 contains 15 residues. CDR1 is MGHRA, CDR2 YSYEKL, per germline. CDR3 sequence: CASSLWTRPVNEQFF. The CDR3 DNA follows: TGCGCCAGCAGCCTATGGACTAGACCAGTCAATGAGCAGTTCTTC.

V usage is TRBV10-3 and J usage is TRBJ1-4, with no clear D. V was pared by 8 bases and J by 3 bases, with 7 bases between. Germline CDR1 is ENHRY and CDR2 is SYGVKD. CDR3 length equals 12 residues. Here the CDR3 reads CAIGRANEKLFF. CDR3 sequence (DNA): TGTGCCATCGGACGGGCTAATGAAAAACTGTTTTTT.

J is TRBJ1-3 and V is TRBV11-2; D uncertain. V lost 5 bases to trimming and J lost 2 bases, with 13 bases between them. CDR3 length: 15 residues. Per the germline V gene, CDR1 is SGHAT and CDR2 is FQNNGV. The CDR3 is CASSPQPGTGNTIYF. The CDR3 nucleotides read TGTGCCAGCAGCCCCCAACCGGGGACTGGAAACACCATATATTTT.

J is TRBJ2-5 and V is TRBV2; D possibly uses TRBD1 or TRBD2 (5 bases each). The V and J ends lost 4 bases and 5 bases respectively, with 11 bases between them. CDR1 and CDR2 (germline): SNHLY, FYNNEI. The CDR3 is made up of 13 amino acids. The CDR3 region is CASSAGWGETQYF. Written as DNA, the CDR3 is TGTGCCAGCAGTGCAGGGTGGGGGGAGACCCAGTACTTC.

The chain couples TRBV29-1 to TRBJ1-1, with D possibly TRBD1 on 5 matching bases. The CDR3 sequence is 15 residues long. Between the trimmed V and J ends, which lost 0 bases and 3 bases, there was a span of 14 bases. In germline, CDR1 is SQVTM, CDR2 ANQGSEA. CDR3 region: CSVEEGGAGYTEAFF. CDR3 coding DNA: TGCAGCGTTGAAGAGGGCGGGGCAGGGTACACTGAAGCTTTCTTT.

This chain uses TRBV5-1 with TRBJ2-3, with 15 bases identical to TRBD2. Germline V gene sequence: CDR1 SGHRS, CDR2 YFSETQ. The CDR3 consists of 20 residues. J was trimmed by 2 bases and V by 6 bases; bases with no gene match: 16. CDR3 in DNA: TGCGCCAGCACCCCGACCGGACTAGCGGGAGGGAAAAGCCTCACAGATACGCAGTATTTT. Translation gives CASTPTGLAGGKSLTDTQYF. The whole variable domain, remainder taken from reference TRBV5-1 and TRBJ2-3, is KAGVTQTPRYLIKTRGQQVTLSCSPISGHRSVSWYQQTPGQGLQFLFEYFSETQRNKGNFPGRFSGRQFSNSRSEMNVSTLELGDSALYLCASTPTGLAGGKSLTDTQYFGPGTRLTVL.

The chain joins TRBV4-2 to TRBJ1-1; D unclear. V was pared by 2 bases and J by 1 base, with 11 bases between. Germline V CDR1 and CDR2: LGHNA, YNFKEQ. The CDR3 is 15 residues long. CDR3 sequence (DNA): TGTGCCAGCAGCCAAAATCCGGAAGCGAACACTGAAGCTTTCTTT. Translated: CASSQNPEANTEAFF.

The chain uses TRBV25-1 and TRBJ2-3; 9 nucleotides align to TRBD2. V shed 1 base and J 5 bases; nucleotides not matched to a gene: 10. The germline V gene encodes CDR1 MGHDK and CDR2 SYGVNS. The CDR3 totals 17 residues. In DNA form, the CDR3 reads TGTGCCAGCAGTGAATTGGGTGGCGGGGGGGCCCGAGATACGCAGTATTTT. Translation gives CASSELGGGGARDTQYF. Full variable domain (missing parts from reference TRBV25-1 and TRBJ2-3): EADIYQTPRYLVIGTGKKITLECSQTMGHDKMYWYQQDPGMELHLIHYSYGVNSTEKGDLSSESTVSRIRTEHFPLTLESARPSHTSQYLCASSELGGGGARDTQYFGPGTRLTVL.

This rearrangement joins TRBV4-2 to TRBJ2-1, with a tentative D call TRBD1 (7 bases). V lost 1 base and J 6 bases, leaving 13 bases between the germline ends. The CDR3 spans 15 residues. The germline CDR1 and CDR2 sequences are LGHNA and YNFKEQ. CDR3 region: CASSQVRQGGNEQFF. In DNA form, the CDR3 reads TGTGCCAGCAGCCAAGTGAGACAGGGAGGCAATGAGCAGTTCTTC.

V and J are TRBV5-1 and TRBJ2-2, with D possibly matching TRBD1 (6 bases). V was shortened by 4 bases and J by 6 bases, with 13 bases between the two germline ends. Germline V gives CDR1 SGHRS, CDR2 YFSETQ. The CDR3 contains 14 residues. As DNA, the CDR3 is TGCGCCAGCAGCAAGGACAGAGGAGCCGGGGAGCTGTTTTTT. It yields the protein CASSKDRGAGELFF.

The CDR3 nucleotides are TGTGCCAGCAGCAAACCGGGGCGAGGGGAGACCCAGTACTTC. Its protein is CASSKPGRGETQYF. The chain uses TRBV7-2 and TRBJ2-5, with D possibly being TRBD1 or TRBD2 (5 bases each). The ends were cut back, 5 bases at V and 5 bases at J, with 15 bases in the middle. This CDR3 has 14 amino acids. CDR1 and CDR2 from the germline V gene are SGHTA and FQGNSA.

The V and J genes are TRBV4-1 and TRBJ2-3, with 7 bases that match TRBD1. The CDR3 is 16 amino acids. The trim removed 6 bases at V and 1 base at J, leaving 10 bases unmatched. From germline, CDR1 is MGHRA and CDR2 YSYEKL. CDR3 sequence: CASRITGASGTDTQYF. The CDR3 DNA reads TGCGCCAGCAGGATCACAGGGGCCAGCGGCACAGATACGCAGTATTTT.